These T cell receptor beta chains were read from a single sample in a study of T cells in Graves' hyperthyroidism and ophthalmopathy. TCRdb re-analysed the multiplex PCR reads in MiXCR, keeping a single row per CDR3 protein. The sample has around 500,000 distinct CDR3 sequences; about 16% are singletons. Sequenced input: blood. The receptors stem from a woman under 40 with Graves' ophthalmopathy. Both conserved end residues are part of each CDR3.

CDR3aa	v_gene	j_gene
CASSFPLAGGYTF	TRBV28	TRBJ1-2
CASSQGWRNTGELFF	TRBV3-2	TRBJ2-2
CASSLRQDTQYF	TRBV28	TRBJ2-3
CSASGGGANEGELFF	TRBV20-1	TRBJ2-2
CASPGVDTQYF	TRBV2	TRBJ2-3
CAISDLSGTGESGTEAFF	TRBV10-3	TRBJ1-1
CSVEDFPGQEDNEQFF	TRBV29-1	TRBJ2-1
CASRTRQTQETQYF	TRBV2	TRBJ2-5
CASSLGSGQVYNEQFF	TRBV7-3	TRBJ2-1
CASGGAARGYTF	TRBV28	TRBJ1-2
CSAREDQDRREQYF	TRBV20-1	TRBJ2-7
CASSQDPDGRFGDTQYF	TRBV3-1	TRBJ2-3
CASSPGTGYTGELFF	TRBV18	TRBJ2-2
CASSSPTGIVEAFF	TRBV27	TRBJ1-1
CAGSVRDFYNEQFF	TRBV6-1	TRBJ2-1
CASSLVSLAGAIYNRGANEQFF	TRBV7-2	TRBJ2-1
CASSEAPGQDKSSQHF	TRBV6-1	TRBJ1-5
CASSMDGQGPYEQYF	TRBV19	TRBJ2-7
CASSPQRGGETQYF	TRBV28	TRBJ2-5
CASIRWAGQGFDEQFF	TRBV27	TRBJ2-1
CASSLGAGVEQFF	TRBV11-2	TRBJ2-1
CSARAGTGNEKLFF	TRBV20-1	TRBJ1-4
CASSVEGTSYNEQFF	TRBV9	TRBJ2-1